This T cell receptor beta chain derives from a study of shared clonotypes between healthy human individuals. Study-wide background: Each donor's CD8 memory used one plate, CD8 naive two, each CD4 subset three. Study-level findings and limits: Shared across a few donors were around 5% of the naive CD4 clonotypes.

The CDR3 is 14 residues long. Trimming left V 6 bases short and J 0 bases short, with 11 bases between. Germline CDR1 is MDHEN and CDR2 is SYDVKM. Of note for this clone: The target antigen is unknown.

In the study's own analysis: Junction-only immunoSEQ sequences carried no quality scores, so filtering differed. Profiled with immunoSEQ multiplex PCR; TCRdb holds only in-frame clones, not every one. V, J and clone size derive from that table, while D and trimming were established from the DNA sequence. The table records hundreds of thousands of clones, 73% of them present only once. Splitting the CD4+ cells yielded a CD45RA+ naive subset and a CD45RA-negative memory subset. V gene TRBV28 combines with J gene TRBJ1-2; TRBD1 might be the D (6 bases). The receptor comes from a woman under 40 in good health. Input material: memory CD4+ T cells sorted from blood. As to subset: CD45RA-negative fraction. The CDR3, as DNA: TGTGCCAGCAGAGTGACAGGACCTAACTATGGCTACACCTTC. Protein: CASRVTGPNYGYTF.